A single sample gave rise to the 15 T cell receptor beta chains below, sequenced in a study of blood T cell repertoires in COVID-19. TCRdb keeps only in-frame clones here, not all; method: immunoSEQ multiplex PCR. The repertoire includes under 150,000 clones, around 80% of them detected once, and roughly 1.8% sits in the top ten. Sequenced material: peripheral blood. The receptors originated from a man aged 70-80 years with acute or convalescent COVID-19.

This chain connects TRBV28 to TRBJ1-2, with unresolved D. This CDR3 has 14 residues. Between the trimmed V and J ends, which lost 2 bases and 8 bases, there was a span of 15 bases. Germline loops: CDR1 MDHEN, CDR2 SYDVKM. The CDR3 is CASSLLERARGYTF. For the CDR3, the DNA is TGTGCCAGCAGTTTACTAGAGAGGGCGAGGGGCTACACCTTC.

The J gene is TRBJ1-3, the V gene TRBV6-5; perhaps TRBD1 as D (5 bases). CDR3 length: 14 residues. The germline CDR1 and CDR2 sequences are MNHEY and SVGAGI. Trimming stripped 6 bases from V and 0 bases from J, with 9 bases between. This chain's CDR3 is CASSPTVSGNTIYF. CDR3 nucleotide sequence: TGTGCCAGCAGCCCGACAGTCTCTGGAAACACCATATATTTT.

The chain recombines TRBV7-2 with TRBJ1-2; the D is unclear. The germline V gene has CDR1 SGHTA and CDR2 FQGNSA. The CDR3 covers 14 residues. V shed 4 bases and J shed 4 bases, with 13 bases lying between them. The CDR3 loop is CASSSPAGLYGYTF. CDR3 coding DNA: TGTGCCAGCAGCTCACCTGCCGGACTCTATGGCTACACCTTC.

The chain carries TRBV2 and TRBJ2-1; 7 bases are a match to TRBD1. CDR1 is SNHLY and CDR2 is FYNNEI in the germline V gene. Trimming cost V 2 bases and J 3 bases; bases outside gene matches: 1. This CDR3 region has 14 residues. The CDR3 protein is CASSEQGVYNEQFF. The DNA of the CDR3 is TGTGCCAGCAGTGAACAGGGGGTCTACAATGAGCAGTTCTTC.

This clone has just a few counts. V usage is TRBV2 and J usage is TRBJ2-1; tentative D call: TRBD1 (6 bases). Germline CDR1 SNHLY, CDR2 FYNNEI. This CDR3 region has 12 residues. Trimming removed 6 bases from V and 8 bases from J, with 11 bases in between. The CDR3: CASSRQEYEQFF. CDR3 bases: TGTGCCAGCAGCCGACAGGAATATGAGCAGTTCTTC.

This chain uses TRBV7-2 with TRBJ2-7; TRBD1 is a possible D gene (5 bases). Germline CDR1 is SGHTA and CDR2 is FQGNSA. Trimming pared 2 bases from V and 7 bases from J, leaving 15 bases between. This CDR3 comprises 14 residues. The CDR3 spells CASSLQGALGEQYF. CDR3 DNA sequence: TGTGCCAGCAGCTTACAGGGCGCCTTAGGGGAGCAGTACTTC.

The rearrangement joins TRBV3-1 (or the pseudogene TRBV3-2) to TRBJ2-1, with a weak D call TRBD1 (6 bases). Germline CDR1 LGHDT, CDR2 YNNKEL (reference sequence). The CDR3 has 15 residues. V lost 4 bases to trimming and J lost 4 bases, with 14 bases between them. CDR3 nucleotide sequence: TGTGCCAGCAGCCGATACCGGGACACATACAATGAGCAGTTCTTC. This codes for CASSRYRDTYNEQFF.

CDR3 DNA: TGTGCCAGCAGCTTTTGGGCAGTAAGCAATCAGCCCCAGCATTTT. Its protein product is CASSFWAVSNQPQHF. The V and J genes are TRBV5-6 and TRBJ1-5; D not resolved. Per the germline V gene, CDR1 is SGHDT and CDR2 is YYEEEE. V dropped 2 bases and J dropped 1 base, with 10 bases sitting between them. The CDR3 length is 15 residues.

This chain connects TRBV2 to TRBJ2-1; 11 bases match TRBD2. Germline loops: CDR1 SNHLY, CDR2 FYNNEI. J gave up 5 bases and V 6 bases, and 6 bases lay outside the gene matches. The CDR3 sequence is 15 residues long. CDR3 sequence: CASRRTSGGNNEQFF. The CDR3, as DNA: TGTGCCAGCAGACGTACTAGCGGGGGTAACAATGAGCAGTTCTTC.

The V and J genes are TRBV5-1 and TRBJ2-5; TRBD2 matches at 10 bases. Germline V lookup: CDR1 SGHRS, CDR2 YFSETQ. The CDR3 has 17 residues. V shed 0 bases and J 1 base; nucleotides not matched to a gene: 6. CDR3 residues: CASSLDPSGGPQETQYF. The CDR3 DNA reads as TGCGCCAGCAGCTTGGACCCTAGCGGGGGACCCCAAGAGACCCAGTACTTC.

The CDR3, as DNA: TGCGCCAGCAGCCCCCAGGGCAGGGGTCACCAAGAGACCCAGTACTTC. This encodes CASSPQGRGHQETQYF. The chain couples TRBV5-1 to TRBJ2-5, with a possible D match to TRBD1 (6 bases). V was clipped by 4 bases and J by 0 bases, with 16 bases between them. The CDR3 is 16 amino acids. The germline V gene has CDR1 SGHRS and CDR2 YFSETQ.

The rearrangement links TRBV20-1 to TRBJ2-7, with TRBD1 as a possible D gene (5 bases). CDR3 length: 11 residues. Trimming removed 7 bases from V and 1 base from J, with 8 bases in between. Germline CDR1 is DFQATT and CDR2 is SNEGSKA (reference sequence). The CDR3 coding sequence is TGCAGTGTTGACAGTTCCTACGAGCAGTACTTC. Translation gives CSVDSSYEQYF.

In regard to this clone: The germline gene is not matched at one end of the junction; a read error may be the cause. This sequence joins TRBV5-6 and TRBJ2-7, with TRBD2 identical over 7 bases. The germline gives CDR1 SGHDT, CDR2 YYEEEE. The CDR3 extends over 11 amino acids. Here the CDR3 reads CASTSGAGVDF. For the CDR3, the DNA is TGTGCCAGCACTTCGGGTGCGGGGGTAGACTTC.

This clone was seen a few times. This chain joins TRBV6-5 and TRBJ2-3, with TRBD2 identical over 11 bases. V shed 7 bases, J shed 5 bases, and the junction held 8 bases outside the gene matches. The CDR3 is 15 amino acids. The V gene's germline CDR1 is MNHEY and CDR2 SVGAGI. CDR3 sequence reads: CASMSTSGVGDTQYF. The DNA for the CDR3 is TGTGCCAGCATGTCGACTAGCGGGGTTGGAGATACGCAGTATTTT.

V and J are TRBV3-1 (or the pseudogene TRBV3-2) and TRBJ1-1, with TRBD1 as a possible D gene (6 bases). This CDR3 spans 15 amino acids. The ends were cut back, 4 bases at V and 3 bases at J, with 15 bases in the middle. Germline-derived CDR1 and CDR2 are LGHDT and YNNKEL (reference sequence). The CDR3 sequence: CASSPIHQGYTEAFF. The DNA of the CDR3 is TGTGCCAGCAGCCCGATTCATCAGGGGTACACTGAAGCTTTCTTT.